By sample fraction, the clone carrying this T cell receptor (beta chain) is medium-sized. This entry is derived from a study of molecular identifiers for immune sequencing clone quantification. TCRdb independently ran MiXCR on the PCR reads; one entry per CDR3 protein. The table lists about 9,700 distinct CDR3 sequences, 15% to 20% of them singletons, with over 1.5% in the top ten. Germline V gives CDR1 LGHNA, CDR2 YSLEER. The CDR3 contains 17 residues. Trimming left V 1 base short and J 0 bases short, with 14 bases between. The V and J genes are TRBV4-3 and TRBJ2-3; tentatively, D is TRBD2 (6 bases). The TCR was taken from a human donor in good health. Some libraries in this study had Jurkat cell RNA spiked in. The sample was naive CD8+ T cells from blood, with Jurkat cell RNA spiked in. Stated subset: FACS-sorted CD8+CD4-CCR7+CD45RA+ naive T cells. The CDR3: CASSQGIAATSTDTQYF. As DNA, the CDR3 is TGCGCCAGCAGCCAAGGAATAGCGGCCACTAGCACAGATACGCAGTATTTT.